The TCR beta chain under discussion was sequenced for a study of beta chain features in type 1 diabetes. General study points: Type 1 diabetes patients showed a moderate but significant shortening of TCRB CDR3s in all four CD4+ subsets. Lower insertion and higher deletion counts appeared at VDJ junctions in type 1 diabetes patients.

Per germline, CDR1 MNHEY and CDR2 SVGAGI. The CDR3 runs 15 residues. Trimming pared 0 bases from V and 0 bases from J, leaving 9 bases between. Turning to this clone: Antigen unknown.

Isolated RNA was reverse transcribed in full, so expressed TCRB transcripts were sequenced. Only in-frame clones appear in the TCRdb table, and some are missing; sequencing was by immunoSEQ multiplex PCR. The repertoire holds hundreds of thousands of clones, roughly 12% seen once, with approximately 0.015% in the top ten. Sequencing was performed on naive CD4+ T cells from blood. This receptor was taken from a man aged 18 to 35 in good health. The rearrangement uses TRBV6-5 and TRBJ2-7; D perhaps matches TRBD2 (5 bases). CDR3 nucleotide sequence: TGTGCCAGCAGTTACTCGAGCGGAGACTCCTACGAGCAGTACTTC. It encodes CASSYSSGDSYEQYF.